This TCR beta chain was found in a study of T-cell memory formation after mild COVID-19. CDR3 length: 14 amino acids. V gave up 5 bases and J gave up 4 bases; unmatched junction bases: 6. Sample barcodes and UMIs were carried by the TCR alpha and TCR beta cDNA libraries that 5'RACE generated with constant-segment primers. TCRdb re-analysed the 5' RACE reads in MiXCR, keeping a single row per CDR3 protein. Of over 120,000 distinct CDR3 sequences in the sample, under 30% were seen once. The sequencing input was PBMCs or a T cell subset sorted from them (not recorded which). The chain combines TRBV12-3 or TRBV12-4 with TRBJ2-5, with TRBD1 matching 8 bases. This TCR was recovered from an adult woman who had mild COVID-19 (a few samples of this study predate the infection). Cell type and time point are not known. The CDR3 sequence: CASSTDDRGETQYF. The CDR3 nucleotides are TGTGCCAGCAGTACAGACGACAGGGGAGAGACCCAGTACTTC.